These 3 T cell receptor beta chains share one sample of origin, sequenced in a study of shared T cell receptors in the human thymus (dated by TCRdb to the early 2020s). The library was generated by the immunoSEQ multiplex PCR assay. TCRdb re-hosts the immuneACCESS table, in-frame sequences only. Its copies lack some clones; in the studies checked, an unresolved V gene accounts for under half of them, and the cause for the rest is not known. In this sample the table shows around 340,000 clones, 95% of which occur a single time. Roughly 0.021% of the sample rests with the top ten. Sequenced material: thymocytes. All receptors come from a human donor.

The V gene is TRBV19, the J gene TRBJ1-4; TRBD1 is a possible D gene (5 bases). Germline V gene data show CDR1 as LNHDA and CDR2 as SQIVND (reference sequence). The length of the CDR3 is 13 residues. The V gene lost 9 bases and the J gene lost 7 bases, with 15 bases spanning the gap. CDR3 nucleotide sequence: TGTGCCAGCGTCAGGGCAAGTACTGAAAAACTGTTTTTT. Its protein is CASVRASTEKLFF. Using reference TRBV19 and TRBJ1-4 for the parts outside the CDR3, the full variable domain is DGGITQSPKYLFRKEGQNVTLSCEQNLNHDAMYWYRQDPGQGLRLIYYSQIVNDFQKGDIAEGYSVSREKKESFPLTVTSAQKNPTAFYLCASVRASTEKLFFGSGTQLSVL.

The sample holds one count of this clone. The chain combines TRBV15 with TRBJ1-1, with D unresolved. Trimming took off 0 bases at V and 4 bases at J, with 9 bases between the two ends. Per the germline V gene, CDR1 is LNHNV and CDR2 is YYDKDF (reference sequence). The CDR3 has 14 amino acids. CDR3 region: CATSREDLGTEAFF. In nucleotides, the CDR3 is TGTGCCACCAGCAGAGAGGATCTGGGCACTGAAGCTTTCTTT.

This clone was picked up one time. CDR3 sequence: CASSGGPGTSGRMSTDTQYF. Written as DNA, the CDR3 is TGTGCCAGTAGCGGCGGACCCGGGACTAGCGGGAGGATGAGCACAGATACGCAGTATTTT. This sequence joins TRBV19 and TRBJ2-3; 15 bases are shared with TRBD2. The CDR3 totals 20 residues. Germline values: CDR1 LNHDA, CDR2 SQIVND (reference sequence). After removal of 6 bases from V and 0 bases from J, the junction contained 13 bases not matched to a gene.